One sample yielded the 19 T cell receptor beta chains listed below, sequenced in a study of blood T cell repertoires in COVID-19. Clones were sequenced by immunoSEQ multiplex PCR, and TCRdb holds only the in-frame ones, with some missing. This repertoire shows 250,000 to 350,000 clones, 80% to 95% found once; its top ten account for 15% to 20%. Sequenced input: PBMCs or T cells enriched from blood (not recorded which). The receptor set was obtained from a woman aged 25 to 45 who had recovered from COVID-19.

The CDR3 DNA sequence: TGTGCCAGCAGCAGAGGACAGGGAGGCGAGACCCAGTACTTC. This sequence encodes CASSRGQGGETQYF. The chain combines TRBV7-9 with TRBJ2-5; TRBD1 matches 8 bases. V lost 5 bases to trimming and J lost 5 bases; unmatched junction nucleotides: 7. The germline gives CDR1 SEHNR, CDR2 FQNEAQ (reference sequence). The CDR3 is 14 amino acids. The full variable domain, with the rest looked up from reference TRBV7-9 and TRBJ2-5, is DTGVSQNPRHKITKRGQNVTFRCDPISEHNRLYWYRQTLGQGPEFLTYFQNEAQLEKSRLLSDRFSAERPKGSFSTLEIQRTEQGDSAMYLCASSRGQGGETQYFGPGTRLLVL.

The CDR3 loop is CASSVSGTSHPPMAGELFF. CDR3 DNA: TGTGCCAGCAGCGTATCAGGGACTTCCCACCCACCTATGGCCGGGGAGCTGTTTTTT. J is TRBJ2-2 and V is TRBV9, with a weak D call TRBD2 (6 bases). The CDR3 consists of 19 residues. The germline CDR1 and CDR2 sequences are SGDLS and YYNGEE. The V and J ends lost 1 base and 6 bases respectively, with 25 bases between them.

This chain links TRBV27 with TRBJ1-6; D ambiguous. CDR3 size: 14 residues. Germline values: CDR1 MNHEY, CDR2 SMNVEV (reference sequence). The V end lost 8 bases, the J end lost 5 bases, and 13 bases lay between the germline ends. As DNA, the CDR3 is TGTGCCAGCGGGGAGTGGGGTCATAATTCACCCCTCCACTTT. Encoded protein: CASGEWGHNSPLHF.

The chain employs TRBV7-9 and TRBJ2-1; TRBD2 agrees at 13 bases. The V gene's germline CDR1 is SEHNR and CDR2 FQNEAQ (reference sequence). The CDR3 consists of 17 residues. Germline trimming cut 5 bases from V and 4 bases from J; bases unmatched to any gene: 8. The CDR3 loop reads CASSPLTSGGLYNEQFF. DNA of the CDR3: TGTGCCAGCAGCCCCCTGACTAGCGGGGGGCTATACAATGAGCAGTTCTTC.

The J gene is TRBJ1-6, the V gene TRBV29-1; 8 positions match TRBD1. The CDR3 has 22 residues. J gave up 0 bases and V 3 bases, and 22 bases lay outside the gene matches. The V gene's germline CDR1 is SQVTM and CDR2 ANQGSEA. The CDR3 loop is CSVDGNEGQGFWDGSYNSPLHF. As DNA, the CDR3 is TGCAGCGTTGATGGGAACGAAGGACAGGGTTTTTGGGATGGCTCCTATAATTCACCCCTCCACTTT.

V is TRBV28 and J is TRBJ2-5, with D tentatively TRBD1 (5 bases). CDR1 and CDR2 from the germline V gene are MDHEN and SYDVKM. The CDR3 covers 13 residues. V dropped 6 bases and J dropped 3 bases, with 11 bases sitting between them. This CDR3 reads CASRSDRKETQYF. DNA for the CDR3: TGTGCCAGCAGGTCAGACAGAAAAGAGACCCAGTACTTC.

The chain has TRBV7-2 and TRBJ1-2; weak D call: TRBD1 (5 bases). Per germline, CDR1 SGHTA and CDR2 FQGNSA. The CDR3 is 12 residues long. V gave up 4 bases and J gave up 4 bases, with 7 bases separating them. The CDR3 bases are TGTGCCAGCAGCTCTACAGGCTATGGCTACACCTTC. This codes for CASSSTGYGYTF.

The chain has TRBV6-5 and TRBJ2-1; tentatively, D is TRBD2 (6 bases). V lost 7 bases and J 14 bases, leaving 15 bases between the germline ends. The CDR3 loop spans 11 amino acids. CDR1 MNHEY and CDR2 SVGAGI come from the germline V gene. Here the CDR3 reads CASTTGTYEFF. In DNA, the CDR3 is TGTGCCAGCACCACCGGGACTTACGAGTTCTTC.

The chain joins TRBV29-1 to TRBJ1-4; D may be TRBD1 (6 bases). Germline loops: CDR1 SQVTM, CDR2 ANQGSEA. V was shortened by 4 bases and J by 0 bases, with 9 bases between the two germline ends. This CDR3 comprises 14 residues. This chain's CDR3 is CSVAWTATNEKLFF. The CDR3, as DNA: TGCAGCGTTGCCTGGACAGCAACTAATGAAAAACTGTTTTTT. The variable domain in full, with the rest retrieved from reference TRBV29-1 and TRBJ1-4, is SAVISQKPSRDICQRGTSLTIQCQVDSQVTMMFWYRQQPGQSLTLIATANQGSEATYESGFVIDKFPISRPNLTFSTLTVSNMSPEDSSIYLCSVAWTATNEKLFFGSGTQLSVL.

The rearrangement links TRBV28 to TRBJ2-1, with 7 bases lining up with TRBD1. V trimming: 5 bases; J trimming: 0 bases; junction bases outside the gene matches: 4. There are 15 residues in the CDR3. The germline gives CDR1 MDHEN, CDR2 SYDVKM. The CDR3 DNA is TGTGCCAGCAGTACAGGGGTCGGCTCCTACAATGAGCAGTTCTTC. Its translation is CASSTGVGSYNEQFF.

The gene calls are TRBV5-6 and TRBJ2-2, with TRBD2 as a possible D gene (7 bases). Germline-derived CDR1 and CDR2 are SGHDT and YYEEEE. V was cut by 7 bases and J by 6 bases, with 10 bases left in between. This CDR3 has 12 amino acids. The CDR3 coding sequence is TGTGCCAGCGGGAGGGGGTCCGGGGAGCTGTTTTTT. This sequence encodes CASGRGSGELFF.

This clone appeared a few times. The V call is TRBV6-5, the J call TRBJ1-1; D not certain. Trimming took off 2 bases at V and 7 bases at J, with 5 bases between the two ends. The CDR3 has 11 residues. Looked up from germline, CDR1 is MNHEY and CDR2 is SVGAGI. The CDR3 reads CASSYAGEAFF. The CDR3 nucleotides are TGTGCCAGCAGTTACGCGGGTGAAGCTTTCTTT.

The rearrangement joins TRBV7-9 to TRBJ1-2; 9 positions agree with TRBD1. The germline gives CDR1 SEHNR, CDR2 FQNEAQ (reference sequence). The CDR3 has 14 residues. Trimming removed 1 base from V and 3 bases from J; junction bases left unmatched: 0. CDR3 sequence: CASSLGTGDYGYTF. The CDR3 DNA follows: TGTGCCAGCAGCTTAGGGACAGGGGACTATGGCTACACCTTC. The whole variable domain, filled in from reference TRBV7-9 and TRBJ1-2, reads DTGVSQNPRHKITKRGQNVTFRCDPISEHNRLYWYRQTLGQGPEFLTYFQNEAQLEKSRLLSDRFSAERPKGSFSTLEIQRTEQGDSAMYLCASSLGTGDYGYTFGSGTRLTVV.

In its sample, this clone was seen a few times. V and J are TRBV7-9 and TRBJ1-2; D might be TRBD1 (6 bases). CDR1 SEHNR and CDR2 FQNEAQ come from the germline V gene (reference sequence). The CDR3 extends over 14 amino acids. V lost 0 bases and J lost 7, with 12 bases in between. In DNA form, the CDR3 reads TGTGCCAGCAGCTTAGCGACAGGTGGAAGTGGCTACACCTTC. It codes for CASSLATGGSGYTF.

Written as DNA, the CDR3 is TGTGCCAGCAGCTTATCCCAGGGGGCTGACGAGCAGTACTTC. This sequence encodes CASSLSQGADEQYF. The V call is TRBV7-9, the J call TRBJ2-7, with 8 bases lining up with TRBD1. CDR3 length: 14 amino acids. CDR1 SEHNR and CDR2 FQNEAQ come from the germline V gene (reference sequence). Germline trimming cut 2 bases from V and 5 bases from J; bases unmatched to any gene: 5.

V and J are TRBV11-3 and TRBJ2-1; 12 bases map to TRBD2. This CDR3 has 18 residues. Germline trimming cut 1 base from V and 8 bases from J; bases unmatched to any gene: 12. Germline lookup yields CDR1 SGHNT and CDR2 YENEEA. CDR3 region: CASSLGGVATSGRYEQFF. The CDR3 DNA follows: TGTGCCAGCAGCTTAGGTGGAGTGGCGACTAGCGGGAGATATGAGCAGTTCTTC. Combining the CDR3 with reference TRBV11-3 and TRBJ2-1 gives the whole variable domain EAGVVQSPRYKIIEKKQPVAFWCNPISGHNTLYWYLQNLGQGPELLIRYENEEAVDDSQLPKDRFSAERLKGVDSTLKIQPAELGDSAVYLCASSLGGVATSGRYEQFFGPGTRLTVL.

The chain has TRBV6-2 or TRBV6-3 and TRBJ2-3, with 10 bases identical to TRBD2. The CDR3 totals 18 residues. Germline-derived CDR1 and CDR2 are MNHEY and SVGEGT. V was clipped by 4 bases and J by 1 base; unmatched bases: 11. The CDR3 spells CASSSHSGGAIGTDTQYF. The CDR3 DNA follows: TGTGCCAGCAGTTCCCACAGCGGGGGGGCCATAGGCACAGATACGCAGTATTTT.

The V gene is TRBV18, the J gene TRBJ1-5; D gene unclear. The germline CDR1 and CDR2 sequences are KGHSH and LQKENI. Trimming removed 3 bases at V and 5 bases at J, with 8 bases between. This CDR3 has 13 amino acids. The CDR3 reads CASSPRDDQPQHF. The CDR3 DNA follows: TGTGCCAGCTCACCCCGGGATGATCAGCCCCAGCATTTT. The full variable domain, its missing parts supplied by reference TRBV18 and TRBJ1-5, is NAGVMQNPRHLVRRRGQEARLRCSPMKGHSHVYWYRQLPEEGLKFMVYLQKENIIDESGMPKERFSAEFPKEGPSILRIQQVVRGDSAAYFCASSPRDDQPQHFGDGTRLSIL.

The J gene is TRBJ1-3, the V gene TRBV6-5; D gene uncertain. Germline CDR1 is MNHEY and CDR2 is SVGAGI. The CDR3 is 14 residues long. V was clipped by 6 bases and J by 0 bases, with 9 bases between them. CDR3 protein: CASRKWASGNTIYF. The DNA for the CDR3 is TGTGCCAGCAGAAAGTGGGCCTCTGGAAACACCATATATTTT.